The next 9 T cell receptor beta chains were all read from a single sample in a study of blood T cell repertoires in COVID-19. Assay: immunoSEQ multiplex PCR; the TCRdb copy retains only in-frame clones and omits some. Altogether 35,000 to 40,000 clones are present, 70% to 90% being singletons, with the ten largest covering 12% to 15%. Sequencing input: peripheral blood. All receptors derive from a human donor in a cohort sampled during active COVID-19.

The rearrangement joins TRBV7-7 to TRBJ2-2; TRBD1 aligns across 9 bases. This CDR3 has 15 residues. The germline V gene encodes CDR1 SSHAT and CDR2 FNYEAQ (reference sequence). With V trimmed by 4 bases and J by 5 bases, 5 bases remained unmatched. The CDR3 coding sequence is TGTGCCAGCAGCTCCGGACAGGGGTGGACCGGGGAGCTGTTTTTT. It specifies CASSSGQGWTGELFF.

The V and J genes are TRBV5-4 and TRBJ1-2; D possibly corresponds to TRBD1 (5 bases). The V end lost 0 bases, the J end lost 5 bases, and 14 bases lay between the germline ends. Per the germline V gene, CDR1 is SGHNT and CDR2 is YYREEE (reference sequence). The CDR3 has 15 residues. In DNA form, the CDR3 reads TGTGCCAGCAGCTTGGATGGGGCAGTTGGATATGGCTACACCTTC. It yields the protein CASSLDGAVGYGYTF.

The rearrangement uses TRBV9 and TRBJ2-3; D not certain. There are 13 residues in the CDR3. Germline V gene data show CDR1 as SGDLS and CDR2 as YYNGEE. With 0 bases removed from V and 6 bases from J, the gap between germline ends came to 8 bases. The CDR3 DNA follows: TGTGCCAGCAGCGTAGAGCCCCTGGATACGCAGTATTTT. Amino acids: CASSVEPLDTQYF.

Only a few counts were recorded for this clone. V is TRBV4-1 and J is TRBJ2-5; 7 nucleotides align to TRBD2. Unmatched junction bases numbered 9, after V lost 0 bases and J lost 5 bases. The CDR3 length is 16 residues. The germline V gene has CDR1 MGHRA and CDR2 YSYEKL. This chain's CDR3 is CASSQDTQRGDETQYF. DNA for the CDR3: TGCGCCAGCAGCCAAGATACCCAGCGGGGTGATGAGACCCAGTACTTC.

This clone was counted many times. The chain carries TRBV6-5 and TRBJ2-3, with TRBD1 matching over 8 bases. Trimming cost V 5 bases and J 1 base; bases outside gene matches: 5. The germline CDR1 and CDR2 sequences are MNHEY and SVGAGI. CDR3 length: 15 residues. The CDR3 here is CASSPGQVRTDTQYF. The CDR3 DNA follows: TGTGCCAGCAGTCCGGGACAGGTACGCACAGATACGCAGTATTTT.

The chain joins TRBV27 to TRBJ2-7, with D perhaps TRBD2 (5 bases). CDR3 length equals 13 residues. Germline V CDR1 and CDR2: MNHEY, SMNVEV (reference sequence). The ends were cut back, 9 bases at V and 3 bases at J, with 15 bases in the middle. The CDR3 DNA sequence: TGTGCCAGTACGGACTGGGCCTTCTACGAGCAGTACTTC. Its translation: CASTDWAFYEQYF.

The V and J genes are TRBV5-4 and TRBJ2-3; 11 nucleotides line up with TRBD1. The CDR3 is made up of 16 amino acids. J was trimmed by 3 bases and V by 4 bases; bases with no gene match: 7. Germline V gives CDR1 SGHNT, CDR2 YYREEE (reference sequence). The CDR3 region is CASSGHRDRGTDTQYF. The DNA of the CDR3 is TGTGCCAGCAGCGGACACCGGGACAGGGGGACAGATACGCAGTATTTT. The full variable domain, its missing parts supplied by reference TRBV5-4 and TRBJ2-3, is ETGVTQSPTHLIKTRGQQVTLRCSSQSGHNTVSWYQQALGQGPQFIFQYYREEENGRGNFPPRFSGLQFPNYSSELNVNALELDDSALYLCASSGHRDRGTDTQYFGPGTRLTVL.

J is TRBJ1-5 and V is TRBV2, with D unclear. CDR3 length equals 15 residues. Germline V lookup: CDR1 SNHLY, CDR2 FYNNEI. The V end lost 1 base, the J end lost 9 bases, and 16 bases lay between the germline ends. This chain's CDR3 is CASSEGGSIDRPQHF. Written as DNA, the CDR3 is TGTGCCAGCAGTGAAGGCGGTTCCATCGATCGGCCCCAGCATTTT.

The chain uses TRBV27 and TRBJ1-2; TRBD1 aligns across 7 bases. CDR3 length: 14 amino acids. V was clipped by 3 bases and J by 7 bases; unmatched bases: 8. Germline-derived CDR1 and CDR2 are MNHEY and SMNVEV (reference sequence). The CDR3: CASSFRQGTIGYTF. The CDR3 DNA is TGTGCCAGCAGTTTTCGACAGGGAACTATTGGCTACACCTTC.